This T cell receptor (beta chain) stems from a study of lymphopenia after photon versus proton radiotherapy. Study-wide points: Oligoclonal CD8+ Temra expansion after nadir drove photon patients' diversity drop. A bigger post-nadir fall in TCR diversity correlated inversely with survival time in deceased patients.

V lost 11 bases to trimming and J lost 6 bases; unmatched junction nucleotides: 15. This CDR3 has 15 residues. Germline loops: CDR1 WNHNN, CDR2 SYGVQD (reference sequence). Assay: immunoSEQ multiplex PCR; the TCRdb copy retains only in-frame clones and omits some. The table has around 59,000 clones, roughly 83% seen once. Comments on this clone: Its antigen is undetermined.

This receptor was taken from a man aged 55-75 years with pancreatic cancer. The source material was peripheral blood, sampled from a patient treated with proton-based radiotherapy. The chain recombines TRBV10-1 with TRBJ2-7; 11 nucleotides align to TRBD2. CDR3 DNA: TGCGCCCCCGCAGCCGTACTAGCGGGAGTGCCCGAGCAGTACTTC. Its translation: CAPAAVLAGVPEQYF.